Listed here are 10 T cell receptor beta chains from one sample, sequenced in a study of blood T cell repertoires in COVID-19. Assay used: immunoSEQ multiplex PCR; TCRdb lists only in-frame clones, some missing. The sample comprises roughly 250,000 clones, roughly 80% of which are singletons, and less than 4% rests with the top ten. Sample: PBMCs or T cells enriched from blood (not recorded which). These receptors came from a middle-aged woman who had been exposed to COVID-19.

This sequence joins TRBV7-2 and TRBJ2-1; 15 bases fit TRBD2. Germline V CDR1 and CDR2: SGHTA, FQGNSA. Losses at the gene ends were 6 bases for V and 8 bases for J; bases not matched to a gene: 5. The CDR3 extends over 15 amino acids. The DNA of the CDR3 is TGTGCCAGCAGACCCGGGACTAGCGGGGGGCATGAGCAGTTCTTC. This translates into CASRPGTSGGHEQFF. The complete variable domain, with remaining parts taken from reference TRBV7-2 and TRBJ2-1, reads GAGVSQSPSNKVTEKGKDVELRCDPISGHTALYWYRQSLGQGLEFLIYFQGNSAPDKSGLPSDRFSAERTGGSVSTLTIQRTQQEDSAVYLCASRPGTSGGHEQFFGPGTRLTVL.

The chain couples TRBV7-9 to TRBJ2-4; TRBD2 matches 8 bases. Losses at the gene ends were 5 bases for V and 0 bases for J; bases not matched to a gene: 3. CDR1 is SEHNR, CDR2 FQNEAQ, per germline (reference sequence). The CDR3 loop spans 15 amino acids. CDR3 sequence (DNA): TGTGCCAGCAGCGCCGGGGGGGTAGCCAAAAACATTCAGTACTTC. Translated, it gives CASSAGGVAKNIQYF.

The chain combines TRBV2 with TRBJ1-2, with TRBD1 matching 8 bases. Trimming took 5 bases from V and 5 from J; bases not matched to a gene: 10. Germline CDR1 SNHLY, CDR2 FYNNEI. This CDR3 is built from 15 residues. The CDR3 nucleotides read TGTGCCAGCAGTTCTACAGGACAGGGATTTTATGGCTACACCTTC. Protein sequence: CASSSTGQGFYGYTF.

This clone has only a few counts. For the CDR3, the DNA is TGCAGCCGGGCAGGGGGCGCGGAGTTCGAGCAGTACTTC. It is translated as CSRAGGAEFEQYF. This sequence joins TRBV29-1 and TRBJ2-7; 8 bases agree with TRBD1. V dropped 8 bases and J dropped 6; count of bases not matched to a gene: 12. This CDR3 region has 13 residues. CDR1 SQVTM and CDR2 ANQGSEA come from the germline V gene.

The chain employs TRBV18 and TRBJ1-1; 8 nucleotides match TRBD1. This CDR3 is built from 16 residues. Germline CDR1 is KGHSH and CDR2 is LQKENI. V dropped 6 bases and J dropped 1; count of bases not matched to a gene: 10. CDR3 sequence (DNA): TGTGCCAGCTCTCCAGAAATCGGACAGGGGAACACTGAAGCTTTCTTT. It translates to CASSPEIGQGNTEAFF.

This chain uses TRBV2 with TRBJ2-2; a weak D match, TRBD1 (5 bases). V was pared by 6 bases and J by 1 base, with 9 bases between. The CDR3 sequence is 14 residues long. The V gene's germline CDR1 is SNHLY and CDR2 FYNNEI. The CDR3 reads CASRVTGNTGELFF. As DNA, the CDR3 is TGTGCCAGCAGGGTCACAGGGAACACCGGGGAGCTGTTTTTT.

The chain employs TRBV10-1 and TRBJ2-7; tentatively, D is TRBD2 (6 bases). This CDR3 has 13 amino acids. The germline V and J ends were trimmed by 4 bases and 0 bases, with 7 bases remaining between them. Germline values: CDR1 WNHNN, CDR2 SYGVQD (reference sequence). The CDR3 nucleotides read TGCGCCAGCAGTGCCGGGAGCTCCTACGAGCAGTACTTC. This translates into CASSAGSSYEQYF.

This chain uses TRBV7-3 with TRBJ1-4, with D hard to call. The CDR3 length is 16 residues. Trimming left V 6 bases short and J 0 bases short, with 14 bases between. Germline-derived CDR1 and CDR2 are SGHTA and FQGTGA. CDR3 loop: CASSSNGPATNEKLFF. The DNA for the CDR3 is TGTGCCAGCAGTTCAAATGGGCCTGCAACTAATGAAAAACTGTTTTTT.

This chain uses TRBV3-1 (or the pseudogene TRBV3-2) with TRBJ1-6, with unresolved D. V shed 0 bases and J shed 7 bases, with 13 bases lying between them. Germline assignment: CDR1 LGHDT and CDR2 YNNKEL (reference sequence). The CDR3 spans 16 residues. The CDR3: CASSQEGSIRNSPLHF. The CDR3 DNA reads TGTGCCAGCAGCCAAGAGGGCTCCATCAGAAATTCACCCCTCCACTTT.

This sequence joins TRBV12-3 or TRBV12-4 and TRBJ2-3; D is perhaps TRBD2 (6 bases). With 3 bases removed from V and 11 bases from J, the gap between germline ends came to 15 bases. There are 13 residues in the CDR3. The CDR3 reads CASSFGGTGGQYF. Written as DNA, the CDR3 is TGTGCCAGCAGTTTTGGGGGAACCGGGGGGCAGTATTTT.